This T cell receptor beta chain was retrieved from a study of T cells after yellow fever vaccination (dated by TCRdb to the late 2010s). For the study in its entirety: The SMART-Seq v4 Ultra Low Input RNA kit was used to prepare libraries from fractions with low cell numbers. Two healthy male donors, one aged 18 to 30 and one aged 30 to 40 years, made up the cohort. To follow T-cell clones before and after both primary and booster YFV17D yellow fever vaccination, bulk TCR alpha and beta repertoires underwent longitudinal sequencing. Blood was collected at multiple timepoints before and after primary and secondary immunization, and bulk PBMC replicates and cell subsets were isolated. Study-level results and caveats: After the booster, most clones that had expanded after primary vaccination were detected again (around 96% of CD4 and 88% of CD8), suggesting broad maintenance of memory. Computational filtering was required because FACS-sorted repertoires could contain abundant contaminating clonotypes from the bulk population. Because only two donors were included in the study, the extent to which the findings can be generalized is limited. A small fraction of clonotypes showed up in both the CD4 and CD8 compartments, probably as a result of convergent recombination. Compared with the primary T-cell response, the secondary T-cell response was weaker but faster, peaking on day 5 rather than day 15.

According to the study, the label for this sample's treatment or condition signals: live attenuated yellow fever vaccine strain. At each blood-draw timepoint, two biological replicates of bulk PBMCs were collected. A standard Ficoll-Paque protocol was used to isolate PBMCs from peripheral blood. TriZol was used to extract RNA from bulk PBMCs, from CD4 and CD8 fractions, and from dextramer-positive and dextramer-negative fractions. CDR1 and CDR2 (SEHNR, FQNEAQ) derive from the germline V gene (reference sequence). Its CDR3 holds 14 amino acids, cysteine through phenylalanine. Kept here is only the CDR3 DNA, which spans 42 bases and is read in frame from base 1. Trimming takes 3 bases from V and 0 bases from J, and the germline ends sit 7 bases apart. This clonotype was observed a handful of times. Its cognate antigen has yet to be identified. No base-level quality is on record; no much larger clone is a single base apart.

TCR cDNA was synthesized by 5'RACE template switching, which introduced a universal primer site and unique molecular identifiers. Priming of cDNA synthesis was performed from both the TCR alpha and TCR beta constant segments. Two PCR steps were used to amplify libraries, with sample barcodes and sequencing adapters being added in the second step. Sequencing of libraries was performed on Illumina HiSeq 2500 (2x100 bp) or NovaSeq (2x150 bp). On the study's bioinformatics: Demultiplexing of reads and collapsing into UMI consensus sequences were performed with MIGEC, and V(D)J alignment was carried out with MiXCR. Vaccine-responding clonotypes were defined with edgeR using replicate PBMC samples, requiring FDR below 0.01 and a log2 fold change above 5 up to day 15. Bulk clonotypes were assigned CD4 or CD8 identity according to which sequenced CD4 or CD8 repertoire held them at higher abundance. TCRdb's own reprocessing of the public reads used fastp at Q25 and MiXCR and kept productive beta chains. Records with the same CDR3 protein are collapsed into one entry carrying the most frequent genes and DNA. The V and J calls here are based on TCRdb, not the publication. The sample table shows some 350,000 distinct CDR3 sequences, and about 8.7% are seen once. The ten largest clonotypes hold roughly 18% of the sample.

This sample comprised PBMCs, obtained on the day of the first yellow fever vaccination. The origin of this receptor is a man younger than 35 who received the YFV17D yellow fever vaccine. The sequence joins TRBV7-9 to TRBJ2-3; no confident D gene assignment can be made. The DNA reads TGTGCCAGCAGCTTTGTGTCCAGCACAGATACGCAGTATTTT. This gives the protein CASSFVSSTDTQYF.